A single sample gave rise to the 20 T cell receptor beta chains below, sequenced in a study of shared clonotypes between healthy human individuals. Sequenced by immunoSEQ multiplex PCR; TCRdb stores in-frame clones only, minus some. The table lists roughly 2.1 million clones, 90% to 95% of them singletons. Terminally differentiated effector memory CD45RA+ cells were excluded by CCR7 positive selection of CD45RO-negative cells. Sequencing input: naive CD8+ T cells from PBMCs. The receptors were gathered from a man between 18 and 35 years old in good health. Some clones in this sample may be carry-over from other donors' samples.

This sequence joins TRBV9 and TRBJ2-3; D gene unclear. The germline V and J ends were trimmed by 3 bases and 2 bases, with 7 bases remaining between them. Germline values: CDR1 SGDLS, CDR2 YYNGEE. This CDR3 spans 13 amino acids. The CDR3 sequence is CASSAAYTDTQYF. The CDR3 nucleotides are TGTGCCAGCAGCGCAGCCTACACAGATACGCAGTATTTT.

The gene calls are TRBV27 and TRBJ2-7; tentatively, D is TRBD1 (6 bases). Trimming took off 4 bases at V and 9 bases at J, with 34 bases between the two ends. Germline V gives CDR1 MNHEY, CDR2 SMNVEV (reference sequence). CDR3 length: 19 residues. DNA of the CDR3: TGTGCCAGCAGTTCAACCGGGACATCAACTCCTCAGATTAAAGGGGTGCAGTACTTC. This translates into CASSSTGTSTPQIKGVQYF.

The V gene is TRBV6-5, the J gene TRBJ2-1, with 10 bases fitting TRBD2. J lost 8 bases, V lost 4 bases, and 8 bases had no gene match. In germline, CDR1 is MNHEY, CDR2 SVGAGI. The CDR3 is made up of 15 amino acids. The chain's CDR3 is CASSSLAGASYEQFF. For the CDR3, the DNA is TGTGCCAGCAGTTCTCTAGCGGGAGCGTCCTATGAGCAGTTCTTC.

The rearrangement uses TRBV28 and TRBJ1-1; 8 positions match TRBD1. The junction had 11 bases not matched to a gene; V was cut back by 4 bases and J by 4 bases. The CDR3 consists of 16 residues. The germline V gene has CDR1 MDHEN and CDR2 SYDVKM. The CDR3 DNA reads as TGTGCCAGCAGTTCCCCCCCAGGACAGGGATCCACTGAAGCTTTCTTT. It specifies CASSSPPGQGSTEAFF.

The rearrangement joins TRBV5-1 to TRBJ1-2; TRBD1 matches at 8 bases. Trimming removed 2 bases from V and 4 bases from J; junction bases left unmatched: 13. There are 17 residues in the CDR3. Looked up from germline, CDR1 is SGHRS and CDR2 is YFSETQ. The CDR3 region is CASSFGRGPELSYGYTF. For the CDR3, the DNA is TGCGCCAGCAGCTTTGGCAGGGGGCCAGAACTTAGCTATGGCTACACCTTC.

The chain joins TRBV4-1 to TRBJ1-4; TRBD1 is a possible D gene (5 bases). The CDR3 contains 15 residues. CDR1 and CDR2 from the germline V gene are MGHRA and YSYEKL. V lost 4 bases to trimming and J lost 8 bases, with 17 bases between them. CDR3: CASSPGATVLEKLFF. The CDR3, as DNA: TGCGCCAGCAGCCCCGGGGCTACGGTGCTGGAAAAACTGTTTTTT.

The CDR3 sequence: CAWSAPVGTGHGYTF. The DNA of the CDR3 is TGTGCCTGGAGCGCACCGGTGGGGACAGGGCATGGCTACACCTTC. The chain carries TRBV30 and TRBJ1-2; 9 bases are a match to TRBD1. V gave up 3 bases and J gave up 6 bases; unmatched junction bases: 11. The germline CDR1 and CDR2 sequences are GTSNPN and SVGIG (reference sequence). This CDR3 has 15 residues. Together with reference TRBV30 and TRBJ1-2, the CDR3 gives the full variable domain: SQTIHQWPATLVQPVGSPLSLECTVEGTSNPNLYWYRQAAGRGLQLLFYSVGIGQISSEVPQNLSASRPQDRQFILSSKKLLLSDSGFYLCAWSAPVGTGHGYTFGSGTRLTVV.

This chain joins TRBV9 and TRBJ2-7, with D maybe TRBD1 (6 bases). The CDR3 consists of 14 residues. With 0 bases removed from V and 10 bases from J, the gap between germline ends came to 17 bases. Germline CDR1 and CDR2: SGDLS and YYNGEE. The DNA for the CDR3 is TGTGCCAGCAGCGTAGGGCTGGGGGCCACTAAACAGTACTTC. Its translation is CASSVGLGATKQYF.

The V gene is TRBV10-1, the J gene TRBJ2-7, with TRBD1 matching 7 bases. Germline-derived CDR1 and CDR2 are WNHNN and SYGVQD (reference sequence). V shed 5 bases and J 4 bases; nucleotides not matched to a gene: 5. This CDR3 spans 13 amino acids. CDR3 sequence (DNA): TGCGCCAGCAGTTTGGACAGGCTGTACGAGCAGTACTTC. It is translated as CASSLDRLYEQYF.

V gene TRBV5-6 combines with J gene TRBJ2-6, with D possibly matching TRBD1 (6 bases). This CDR3 has 14 residues. V was cut by 4 bases and J by 4 bases, with 9 bases left in between. The V gene's germline CDR1 is SGHDT and CDR2 YYEEEE. CDR3 protein: CASSPGTGANVLTF. CDR3 nucleotide sequence: TGTGCCAGCAGCCCGGGGACAGGGGCCAACGTCCTGACTTTC.

The chain joins TRBV7-9 to TRBJ2-7; 10 nucleotides line up with TRBD2. This CDR3 spans 15 amino acids. Germline V gene data show CDR1 as SEHNR and CDR2 as FQNEAQ (reference sequence). V gave up 4 bases and J gave up 4 bases; unmatched junction bases: 7. The CDR3 DNA is TGTGCCAGCAGCTCTCCCGCTAGCGGGAGTTACGAGCAGTACTTC. Translating gives CASSSPASGSYEQYF.

The rearrangement uses TRBV27 and TRBJ1-1, with D maybe TRBD1 (6 bases). The CDR3 sequence is 14 residues long. Deletions cut 5 bases from V and 1 base from J, with 11 bases between. Germline values: CDR1 MNHEY, CDR2 SMNVEV (reference sequence). This chain's CDR3 is CASSILQGNTEAFF. CDR3 bases: TGTGCCAGCAGTATCCTACAGGGGAACACTGAAGCTTTCTTT.

In the case of this clone: A read error may account for a junction end that differs from germline. V and J are TRBV4-2 and TRBJ1-3; 7 nucleotides agree with TRBD1. Per germline, CDR1 LGHNA and CDR2 YNFKEQ. This CDR3 comprises 14 residues. CDR3 residues: CASRQATGRNTIYF. The DNA for the CDR3 is TGTGCCAGCAGACAAGCGACAGGGAGAAACACCATATATTTT.

V is TRBV18 and J is TRBJ2-2; perhaps TRBD1 as D (5 bases). There are 13 residues in the CDR3. Trimming removed 3 bases at V and 7 bases at J, with 9 bases between. Germline CDR1 is KGHSH and CDR2 is LQKENI. This CDR3 reads CASSPGPVGELFF. The DNA for the CDR3 is TGTGCCAGCTCACCGGGGCCGGTCGGGGAGCTGTTTTTT. Full variable domain (missing parts from reference TRBV18 and TRBJ2-2): NAGVMQNPRHLVRRRGQEARLRCSPMKGHSHVYWYRQLPEEGLKFMVYLQKENIIDESGMPKERFSAEFPKEGPSILRIQQVVRGDSAAYFCASSPGPVGELFFGEGSRLTVL.

Concerning this clone itself: A junction boundary mismatches the germline segment, possibly from a read error. This sequence joins TRBV27 and TRBJ2-4, with a possible D match to TRBD1 (5 bases). There are 13 residues in the CDR3. CDR1 is MNHEY and CDR2 is SMNVEV in the germline V gene (reference sequence). For the CDR3, the DNA is TGTGCCAGCAGTTTTACCTTAAGGGGCATTCAATACTTC. This encodes CASSFTLRGIQYF.

A note on this clone: This specimen includes other DNA sequences encoding the same CDR3. The chain combines TRBV6-5 with TRBJ2-5, with D possibly being TRBD2 (5 bases). Looked up from germline, CDR1 is MNHEY and CDR2 is SVGAGI. This CDR3 is built from 16 residues. V gave up 2 bases and J gave up 5 bases, with 18 bases separating them. The DNA of the CDR3 is TGTGCCAGCAGTTACAGGGCTAGCCGTATCCAGGAGACCCAGTACTTC. Amino acids: CASSYRASRIQETQYF.

V usage is TRBV2 and J usage is TRBJ1-4; 9 bases are a match to TRBD1. This CDR3 contains 17 residues. Germline V CDR1 and CDR2: SNHLY, FYNNEI. V dropped 9 bases and J dropped 2; count of bases not matched to a gene: 13. DNA of the CDR3: TGTGCCAGTCGAGACAGGGGGTTCCTGATGACTAATGAAAAACTGTTTTTT. Its translation is CASRDRGFLMTNEKLFF.

The chain couples TRBV30 to TRBJ1-2, with D unclear. The CDR3 loop spans 14 amino acids. Germline CDR1 and CDR2: GTSNPN and SVGIG (reference sequence). Trimming cost V 1 base and J 4 bases, with 13 bases left between them. For the CDR3, the DNA is TGTGCCTGGAGTGCCCCGGGGTCGGGCTATGGCTACACCTTC. It codes for CAWSAPGSGYGYTF.

The chain employs TRBV7-9 and TRBJ1-5; D unclear. Germline CDR1 SEHNR, CDR2 FQNEAQ (reference sequence). V was pared by 0 bases and J by 10 bases, with 13 bases between. CDR3 length equals 14 residues. The CDR3 DNA sequence: TGTGCCAGCAGCTTAGCCACAGCTGCCTCCCCCCAGCATTTT. Its protein is CASSLATAASPQHF.

The chain uses TRBV20-1 and TRBJ1-6, with D unclear. Trimming removed 5 bases at V and 16 bases at J, with 6 bases between. The CDR3 totals 8 residues. Germline V lookup: CDR1 DFQATT, CDR2 SNEGSKA (reference sequence). Written as DNA, the CDR3 is TGCAGTGCTTCTCTACTCCACTTT. Its protein is CSASLLHF.